The 14 T cell receptor beta chains reported below all come from one sample, sequenced in a study of cytomegalovirus exposure and HLA in healthy donors. PCR involved 60 Vbeta and 13 Jbeta primers. The table came from immunoSEQ multiplex PCR; TCRdb's copy has only in-frame clones and leaves some out. The data show about 180,000 clones, around 80% seen once. Source material: PBMCs. Receptor source: a man aged 40-49 years in good health and CMV-seronegative.

The J gene is TRBJ1-4, the V gene TRBV11-3; D gene ambiguous. The CDR3 is 15 amino acids. The V end was cut by 5 bases, the J end by 8 bases, with 18 bases between. Germline loops: CDR1 SGHNT, CDR2 YENEEA. CDR3 nucleotides: TGTGCCAGCAGCGGACGCCCGGGGTCTGGCGAAAAACTGTTTTTT. Its protein product is CASSGRPGSGEKLFF.

This rearrangement joins TRBV30 to TRBJ1-1; TRBD1 aligns across 9 bases. V lost 8 bases to trimming and J lost 1 base; unmatched junction nucleotides: 11. The CDR3 loop spans 15 amino acids. Germline V CDR1 and CDR2: GTSNPN, SVGIG (reference sequence). CDR3 in amino acids: CARESTGGKNTEAFF. The CDR3 DNA follows: TGTGCCAGGGAATCGACAGGGGGTAAGAACACTGAAGCTTTCTTT.

V gene TRBV7-6 combines with J gene TRBJ2-2; perhaps TRBD2 as D (6 bases). V was shortened by 3 bases and J by 4 bases, with 9 bases between the two germline ends. The CDR3 is 14 amino acids. The germline gives CDR1 SGHVS, CDR2 FNYEAQ. CDR3 in amino acids: CASSLGLPTGELFF. In DNA form, the CDR3 reads TGTGCCAGCAGCTTGGGACTCCCCACCGGGGAGCTGTTTTTT. Combining the CDR3 with reference TRBV7-6 and TRBJ2-2 gives the whole variable domain GAGVSQSPRYKVTKRGQDVALRCDPISGHVSLYWYRQALGQGPEFLTYFNYEAQQDKSGLPNDRFSAERPEGSISTLTIQRTEQRDSAMYRCASSLGLPTGELFFGEGSRLTVL.

The chain combines TRBV10-3 with TRBJ2-7, with a weak D call TRBD1 (6 bases). Germline-derived CDR1 and CDR2 are ENHRY and SYGVKD. The CDR3 contains 13 residues. V lost 0 bases and J 6 bases, leaving 9 bases between the germline ends. The CDR3 is CAISESRGGEQYF. The CDR3, as DNA: TGTGCCATCAGTGAGTCGAGAGGGGGCGAGCAGTACTTC.

The rearrangement links TRBV7-6 to TRBJ1-2; no clear D. CDR3 length: 16 amino acids. Germline V lookup: CDR1 SGHVS, CDR2 FNYEAQ. The V end lost 1 base, the J end lost 0 bases, and 12 bases lay between the germline ends. CDR3 sequence reads: CASSLGAGDANYGYTF. CDR3 sequence (DNA): TGTGCCAGCAGCTTAGGGGCAGGCGACGCTAACTATGGCTACACCTTC.

The CDR3 sequence is CASSTERTRRNTEAFF. Written as DNA, the CDR3 is TGTGCCAGCAGCACCGAGAGAACCCGGAGGAACACTGAAGCTTTCTTT. The gene calls are TRBV5-4 and TRBJ1-1; no reliable D call. CDR1 and CDR2 from the germline V gene are SGHNT and YYREEE (reference sequence). The CDR3 is 16 amino acids. With 4 bases removed from V and 1 base from J, the gap between germline ends came to 17 bases.

The CDR3 reads CASSPPTGRETQYF. In DNA form, the CDR3 reads TGTGCCAGCTCACCCCCGACAGGGAGGGAGACCCAGTACTTC. This sequence joins TRBV18 and TRBJ2-5; D is possibly TRBD1 (7 bases). V lost 3 bases and J lost 5, with 13 bases in between. The CDR3 is 14 amino acids. Germline CDR1 KGHSH, CDR2 LQKENI. The full variable domain, rest sourced from reference TRBV18 and TRBJ2-5, is NAGVMQNPRHLVRRRGQEARLRCSPMKGHSHVYWYRQLPEEGLKFMVYLQKENIIDESGMPKERFSAEFPKEGPSILRIQQVVRGDSAAYFCASSPPTGRETQYFGPGTRLLVL.

V is TRBV18 and J is TRBJ2-5; 12 bases align to TRBD1. CDR1 is KGHSH, CDR2 LQKENI, per germline. V lost 5 bases and J lost 4; bases outside the gene matches: 8. The CDR3 totals 16 residues. The CDR3 sequence: CASSEPGTGGRETQYF. The CDR3 coding sequence is TGTGCCAGCTCAGAACCCGGGACAGGGGGCAGAGAGACCCAGTACTTC.

A word on this clone: Relative to the germline gene, one junction end is altered; a read error may explain this. For the CDR3, the DNA is TGTGCCAGCAGTACTCCGGGACTAGCGGGAGAGTGGTTC. Translating gives CASSTPGLAGEWF. The rearrangement joins TRBV6-5 to TRBJ2-7; TRBD2 matches at 14 bases. This CDR3 contains 13 residues. CDR1 is MNHEY and CDR2 is SVGAGI in the germline V gene.

There are a few counts of this clone. CDR3 sequence (DNA): TGTGCCAGCAGCTTGAGGGGAAGCACAGATACGCAGTATTTT. It encodes CASSLRGSTDTQYF. The chain recombines TRBV5-8 with TRBJ2-3, with D maybe TRBD1 (5 bases). Germline V gene lookup returns CDR1 SGHTS and CDR2 YDEGEE. The CDR3 covers 14 residues. Trimming took 1 base from V and 0 from J, leaving 6 bases between them. Using reference TRBV5-8 and TRBJ2-3 for the parts outside the CDR3, the full variable domain is EAGVTQSPTHLIKTRGQQATLRCSPISGHTSVYWYQQALGLGLQFLLWYDEGEERNRGNFPPRFSGRQFPNYSSELNVNALELEDSALYLCASSLRGSTDTQYFGPGTRLTVL.

This chain links TRBV19 with TRBJ2-7; TRBD1 might be the D (6 bases). The CDR3 length is 13 residues. Germline V gives CDR1 LNHDA, CDR2 SQIVND (reference sequence). Trimming took 5 bases from V and 2 from J, leaving 10 bases between them. The CDR3 DNA reads as TGTGCCAGTAGTGTTCCAGGGGCCTACGAGCAGTACTTC. Translated: CASSVPGAYEQYF.

This rearrangement joins TRBV5-4 to TRBJ2-4; 9 bases align to TRBD2. The CDR3 sequence is 14 residues long. CDR1 is SGHNT and CDR2 is YYREEE in the germline V gene (reference sequence). V lost 2 bases, J lost 6 bases, and 3 bases stayed unmatched. CDR3 protein: CASSLLREGNIQYF. For the CDR3, the DNA is TGTGCCAGCAGCTTATTGCGGGAGGGAAACATTCAGTACTTC.

This chain connects TRBV27 to TRBJ2-7, with D possibly matching TRBD1 (5 bases). There are 13 residues in the CDR3. Germline V gene lookup returns CDR1 MNHEY and CDR2 SMNVEV (reference sequence). The V and J ends lost 6 bases and 5 bases respectively, with 14 bases between them. The DNA of the CDR3 is TGTGCCAGCAGGCCGCAGGGAACTGACGAGCAGTACTTC. Its protein is CASRPQGTDEQYF.

This clone was recorded only once. The chain has TRBV5-4 and TRBJ2-3; the match to TRBD2 covers 11 bases. The CDR3 has 17 residues. CDR1 is SGHNT and CDR2 is YYREEE in the germline V gene (reference sequence). The ends lost 2 bases at V and 5 bases at J; junction bases unmatched: 10. CDR3: CASSFGLAGGPGDTQYF. In DNA form, the CDR3 reads TGTGCCAGCAGCTTCGGGCTAGCGGGGGGACCAGGAGATACGCAGTATTTT.